This T cell receptor (beta chain) was profiled in a study of blood T cell repertoires in COVID-19. Libraries were prepared by immunoSEQ multiplex PCR; TCRdb keeps only in-frame clonotypes and omits some of them. This sample carries 150,000 to 200,000 clones, over 75% of them seen once, and the ten largest clones take roughly 0.77%. The CDR3 is made up of 16 amino acids. V trimming: 4 bases; J trimming: 1 base; junction bases outside the gene matches: 10. Germline CDR1 and CDR2: MNHNS and SASEGT. Material: PBMCs or T cells enriched from blood (not recorded which). This receptor was obtained from a young woman who had recovered from COVID-19. The V call is TRBV6-1, the J call TRBJ2-7, with 7 bases identical to TRBD1. Here the CDR3 DNA reads TGTGCCAGCAGTGCTATTCCGGGACAGAATTCCTACGAGCAGTACTTC. As protein: CASSAIPGQNSYEQYF.